The subject of this entry is one T cell receptor beta chain. Its antigen is still unknown. Time point in this sample: newly diagnosed GD, antithyroid drugs for less than 3 months. From PBMCs, RNA was extracted and then used to make the TCR library. EDTA tubes collected around 8.7 milliliters of peripheral blood. The data originate from a study of regulatory T cells in long-lasting Graves disease. Study-wide results and caveats: Peripheral blood alone, not thyroid tissue, underwent study.

iRepertoire HTBI primers and Arm-PCR of CDR3 regions built TCR beta libraries. Via MiXCR, TCRdb re-called the multiplex PCR reads, giving one row per CDR3 protein. Of roughly 560,000 distinct CDR3 sequences in the sample, more than 15% were seen once. This same sample was also part of a study on T cells in Graves' hyperthyroidism and ophthalmopathy. That source reports: Researchers ran a first-round RT-PCR on the TCR CDR3 using the HTBI primer set.

Specimen: peripheral blood mononuclear cells (PBMCs), collected at new diagnosis, from a patient treated with antithyroid drugs. The clonotype originates from a woman aged 40-60 years with Graves disease.

CDR3 in DNA: TGTGCCAGTAGTTTTATTCAGGGCGGCTACACCTTC. Protein product: CASSFIQGGYTF. The chain joins TRBV19 to TRBJ1-2; D might be TRBD1 (5 bases). Germline CDR1 reads LNHDA; CDR2 reads SQIVND (reference sequence). Trimming took 5 bases from V and 8 from J, leaving 12 bases between them. The CDR3 totals 12 residues.